This paragraph reports one TCR beta chain. Antigen unknown. The source of the sample is a study of PD-1 blockade in classical Hodgkin lymphoma. Points from the study as a whole: According to reports, newly diagnosed patients had lower baseline TCR diversity than healthy donors, and relapsed/refractory patients had lower baseline TCR diversity still.

Profiled with immunoSEQ multiplex PCR; TCRdb holds only in-frame clones, not every one. The repertoire includes 40,000 to 45,000 clones, around 71% of them detected once, and 3% sits in the top ten. The CDR3 has 15 amino acids. The ends lost 1 base at V and 4 bases at J; junction bases unmatched: 6. The germline V gene encodes CDR1 MGHDK and CDR2 SYGVNS. Each patient experienced a relapse that followed autologous stem cell transplantation, and brentuximab vedotin exposure varied. Material: peripheral blood mononuclear cells (PBMCs), obtained at baseline. The V gene is TRBV25-1, the J gene TRBJ1-2, with TRBD1 matching 7 bases. This sequence originates from a human donor with classical Hodgkin lymphoma. CDR3 protein: CASSEFKGASYGYTF. The DNA for the CDR3 is TGTGCCAGCAGTGAATTTAAGGGGGCGAGCTATGGCTACACCTTC.